This entry lists 5 T cell receptor beta chains sequenced from one sample in a study of CD8+ T cells in alopecia areata. Extracted RNA was reverse transcribed into cDNA, the sequencing template. Data came from immunoSEQ multiplex PCR; TCRdb stores just in-frame clones and leaves some out. The table lists 180,000 or so clones, around 63% of them singletons. The sample was CD4+ T cells sorted from blood, taken at week 0. These receptor sequences come from a human donor with alopecia areata.

The chain has TRBV5-1 and TRBJ2-1; D tentatively fits TRBD1 or TRBD2 (5 bases each). The CDR3 has 18 residues. The germline V gene encodes CDR1 SGHRS and CDR2 YFSETQ. Trimming shortened V by 4 bases and J by 2 bases, and 22 bases separated the two germline ends. The CDR3 nucleotides are TGCGCCAGCAGCGAGGGACGGCGAGTAAAGGTGACCTACAATGAGCAGTTCTTC. Residues: CASSEGRRVKVTYNEQFF.

The genes are TRBV18 and TRBJ1-5; 8 bases are shared with TRBD1. V lost 3 bases to trimming and J lost 4 bases; unmatched junction nucleotides: 8. This CDR3 comprises 16 residues. CDR1 is KGHSH, CDR2 LQKENI, per germline. The CDR3 nucleotides are TGTGCCAGCTCACCTGGACAGGGAGTCCCAAATCAGCCCCAGCATTTT. Translation: CASSPGQGVPNQPQHF.

The CDR3 DNA is TGTGCCAGCCAAGGGCCAGGAGGGACAGATACGCAGTATTTT. Encoded protein: CASQGPGGTDTQYF. The chain combines TRBV7-8 with TRBJ2-3; possibly TRBD2 for D (6 bases). Germline loops: CDR1 SGHVS, CDR2 FQNEAQ. V was trimmed by 8 bases and J by 3 bases, leaving 15 bases between them. This CDR3 comprises 14 residues.

This rearrangement joins TRBV5-4 to TRBJ2-7; D remains ambiguous. This CDR3 has 12 amino acids. The V gene's germline CDR1 is SGHNT and CDR2 YYREEE (reference sequence). The V end was cut by 2 bases, the J end by 2 bases, with 5 bases between. CDR3 residues: CASSLQTYEQYF. CDR3 sequence (DNA): TGTGCCAGCAGCTTACAGACCTACGAGCAGTACTTC.

The chain combines TRBV29-1 with TRBJ2-4, with 7 bases aligning to TRBD1. The germline CDR1 and CDR2 sequences are SQVTM and ANQGSEA. V was pared by 5 bases and J by 2 bases, with 3 bases of the junction left unmatched. This CDR3 contains 13 residues. In DNA, the CDR3 is TGCAGCGTTCGAGGGGGCACCAAAAACATTCAGTACTTC. Amino acids: CSVRGGTKNIQYF.